This TCR beta chain comes out of a study of T cells in localized non-small cell lung cancer. Study outcomes and limitations: In adjacent lung, a median roughly 60 of the top 100 tumor clones were found.

Repertoires were generated with immunoSEQ multiplex PCR, while TCRdb's copy carries only in-frame clones and drops some. The profile shows roughly 1,400 clones, around 24% of them singletons. Germline V CDR1 and CDR2: MNHGY, SAAAGT. The CDR3 length is 16 residues. Lung tissue at least 2 cm from the tumor margin was confirmed free of atypia. Comments on this clone: Antigen: not known. The junction and the germline gene differ at one end; a read error may be behind it.

V gene TRBV6-8 combines with J gene TRBJ1-3; no firm D call. The sequence was obtained from a female donor over 55 with stage I lung adenocarcinoma. The source was normal lung tissue next to the tumor, collected before any cancer treatment. The CDR3 bases are TGTGCCATCAGTGTTGGAGGCCTGGGCTCTGGAAACACCATATATTTT. As protein: CAISVGGLGSGNTIYF.